This TCR beta chain was sequenced during a study of blood T cell repertoires in COVID-19. Overall study context: Samples of COVID-19 (acute and convalescent) were obtained from the United States, Italy and Spain. Nucleic acid was either cDNA or gDNA, and it came from T cells, B-cell-depleted T cells, or PBMCs.

The CDR3 loop spans 12 amino acids. Germline CDR1 reads KGHSH; CDR2 reads LQKENI. J was trimmed by 10 bases and V by 4 bases; bases with no gene match: 7. Measured with immunoSEQ multiplex PCR; TCRdb has only the in-frame clones, and not every one. The sample yields fewer than 250,000 clones, around 92% seen once. Material for sequencing was peripheral blood. V and J are TRBV18 and TRBJ2-7; 7 bases align to TRBD1. The TCR sequence derives from a man aged 25-45 years with acute or convalescent COVID-19. CDR3 residues: CASSHSDRDQYF. CDR3 nucleotide sequence: TGTGCCAGCTCACATTCAGACAGGGATCAGTACTTC.